The 28 T cell receptor beta chains listed next were all sequenced from one sample in a study of identical twins. TCRdb used MiXCR to reprocess the 5' RACE reads, holding one entry per CDR3 protein. The sample yields about 1.7 million distinct CDR3 sequences, around 29% seen once. The material sequenced was cord blood. The receptors were gathered from a newborn girl in good health.

This rearrangement joins TRBV20-1 to TRBJ2-7, with D uncertain. The CDR3 is made up of 11 amino acids. V was trimmed by 3 bases and J by 6 bases, leaving 9 bases between them. In germline, CDR1 is DFQATT, CDR2 SNEGSKA (reference sequence). CDR3 protein: CSASPGSEQYF. The CDR3 DNA follows: TGCAGTGCTAGCCCCGGGTCCGAGCAGTACTTC.

The gene calls are TRBV7-9 and TRBJ2-2, with 13 bases identical to TRBD2. Trimming at V came to 4 bases and at J to 7 bases, leaving 6 bases not matched to a gene. The V gene's germline CDR1 is SEHNR and CDR2 FQNEAQ (reference sequence). The CDR3 runs 16 residues. The CDR3, as DNA: TGTGCCAGCAGCTACGGACTAGCGGGAGTTGACGGGGAGCTGTTTTTT. The encoded protein is CASSYGLAGVDGELFF.

This clonotype has a count of ten or more. The chain couples TRBV29-1 to TRBJ2-3; 9 bases line up with TRBD2. The germline gives CDR1 SQVTM, CDR2 ANQGSEA. With V trimmed by 7 bases and J by 4 bases, 6 bases remained unmatched. The CDR3 is 13 amino acids. The CDR3 region is CSAAGTSPDTQYF. CDR3 DNA sequence: TGCAGCGCCGCTGGGACTAGCCCAGATACGCAGTATTTT.

This clonotype was counted a single time. The chain joins TRBV10-3 to TRBJ2-1, with D possibly TRBD1 on 5 matching bases. CDR3 length: 16 residues. CDR1 ENHRY and CDR2 SYGVKD come from the germline V gene. Trimming left V 5 bases short and J 0 bases short, with 14 bases between. The CDR3 loop reads CAISPLDSLSYNEQFF. Written as DNA, the CDR3 is TGTGCCATCAGTCCACTCGACAGCCTCTCCTACAATGAGCAGTTCTTC.

As regards this clonotype: Since a much larger clone is just one base distant, this may be a read error. The chain carries TRBV6-5 and TRBJ2-7, with D possibly matching TRBD1 (5 bases). The V end was cut by 2 bases, the J end by 5 bases, with 13 bases between. The CDR3 is 14 residues long. The germline CDR1 and CDR2 sequences are MNHEY and SVGAGI. The CDR3 DNA reads TGTGCCAGCAGTTACACATGGGGCAGGGACGAGCAGTACTTC. It specifies CASSYTWGRDEQYF.

CDR3 sequence: CSAWTSGSPYEQYF. CDR3 DNA sequence: TGCAGTGCTTGGACTAGCGGGAGTCCCTACGAGCAGTACTTC. The V gene is TRBV20-1, the J gene TRBJ2-7; 13 nucleotides match TRBD2. This CDR3 is 14 amino acids long. Germline assignment: CDR1 DFQATT and CDR2 SNEGSKA (reference sequence). Trimming cost V 5 bases and J 2 bases; bases outside gene matches: 3.

The chain employs TRBV11-2 and TRBJ2-7; D is unclear. The germline V gene encodes CDR1 SGHAT and CDR2 FQNNGV. The length of the CDR3 is 14 residues. Trimming shortened V by 5 bases and J by 3 bases, and 14 bases separated the two germline ends. CDR3: CASSAGYLGYEQYF. The CDR3 nucleotides read TGTGCCAGCAGCGCAGGATATTTGGGCTACGAGCAGTACTTC. Filled out from reference TRBV11-2 and TRBJ2-7, the complete variable domain reads EAGVAQSPRYKIIEKRQSVAFWCNPISGHATLYWYQQILGQGPKLLIQFQNNGVVDDSQLPKDRFSAERLKGVDSTLKIQPAKLEDSAVYLCASSAGYLGYEQYFGPGTRLTVT.

In this sample, this clonotype turned up a few times. The V gene is TRBV28, the J gene TRBJ2-3, with TRBD2 matching 12 bases. The CDR3 extends over 17 amino acids. Trimming at V came to 3 bases and at J to 4 bases, leaving 8 bases not matched to a gene. Germline CDR1 MDHEN, CDR2 SYDVKM. The CDR3 protein is CASSLTSGSGGPDTQYF. CDR3 nucleotides: TGTGCCAGCAGTTTGACTAGCGGGAGTGGGGGGCCAGATACGCAGTATTTT.

The chain is built from TRBV10-3 and TRBJ1-3; unclear D gene. The CDR3 has 16 amino acids. Trimming stripped 2 bases from V and 0 bases from J, with 11 bases between. Germline V gene lookup returns CDR1 ENHRY and CDR2 SYGVKD. This CDR3 is CAISESAPGSGNTIYF. CDR3 nucleotide sequence: TGTGCCATCAGTGAGAGTGCCCCTGGCTCTGGAAACACCATATATTTT.

This clonotype has just a few counts. The rearrangement uses TRBV11-2 and TRBJ2-1; weak D call: TRBD2 (6 bases). The V and J ends lost 5 bases and 7 bases respectively, with 15 bases between them. The CDR3 loop spans 14 amino acids. Germline V gene sequence: CDR1 SGHAT, CDR2 FQNNGV. The CDR3 protein is CASSRLVVMNEQFF. In DNA, the CDR3 is TGTGCCAGCAGCCGACTAGTCGTGATGAATGAGCAGTTCTTC. Together with reference TRBV11-2 and TRBJ2-1, the CDR3 gives the full variable domain: EAGVAQSPRYKIIEKRQSVAFWCNPISGHATLYWYQQILGQGPKLLIQFQNNGVVDDSQLPKDRFSAERLKGVDSTLKIQPAKLEDSAVYLCASSRLVVMNEQFFGPGTRLTVL.

This clonotype has a handful of counts. The chain links TRBV29-1 to TRBJ1-1; D not resolved. V was cut by 2 bases and J by 0 bases, with 10 bases left in between. Germline V gives CDR1 SQVTM, CDR2 ANQGSEA. This CDR3 region has 14 residues. For the CDR3, the DNA is TGCAGCGTTGAAAGGAGACAAATGAACACTGAAGCTTTCTTT. Its protein product is CSVERRQMNTEAFF.

This clonotype was observed a few times. The chain is built from TRBV21-1 and TRBJ1-4. TRBV21-1 has pseudogene status. The CDR3 is made up of 12 amino acids. CDR3 loop: CASSKGGYKLFF. The CDR3 DNA reads as TGTGCCAGCAGCAAAGGCGGGTATAAACTGTTTTTT.

In its sample, this clonotype was seen a few times. The chain combines TRBV28 with TRBJ2-3, with D possibly being TRBD1 or TRBD2 (5 bases each). CDR1 is MDHEN and CDR2 is SYDVKM in the germline V gene. Trimming took 3 bases from V and 2 from J, leaving 27 bases between them. The CDR3 length is 20 residues. The CDR3 nucleotides are TGTGCCAGCAGTTTGTCGGGGCTAACCGTTGCGTTTCTGCACACAGATACGCAGTATTTT. Translated, it gives CASSLSGLTVAFLHTDTQYF. The full variable domain, its missing parts supplied by reference TRBV28 and TRBJ2-3, is DVKVTQSSRYLVKRTGEKVFLECVQDMDHENMFWYRQDPGLGLRLIYFSYDVKMKEKGDIPEGYSVSREKKERFSLILESASTNQTSMYLCASSLSGLTVAFLHTDTQYFGPGTRLTVL.

This chain connects TRBV3-1 to TRBJ1-1; no reliable D call. The germline CDR1 and CDR2 sequences are LGHDT and YNNKEL (reference sequence). The CDR3 is 13 residues long. Trimming cost V 0 bases and J 10 bases, with 12 bases left between them. For the CDR3, the DNA is TGTGCCAGCAGCCAAGAAGCGGCAGGCCGAGCTTTCTTT. It specifies CASSQEAAGRAFF.

The genes are TRBV20-1 and TRBJ2-7, with D tentatively TRBD2 (5 bases). Germline V gene lookup returns CDR1 DFQATT and CDR2 SNEGSKA (reference sequence). The CDR3 spans 14 residues. The V gene lost 3 bases and the J gene lost 2 bases, with 14 bases spanning the gap. CDR3 loop: CSARGERPPYEQYF. In DNA, the CDR3 is TGCAGTGCTAGGGGAGAGAGGCCCCCCTACGAGCAGTACTTC.

Written as DNA, the CDR3 is TGTGCCAGCAGGCCCACGGGACTACTCACCGGGGAGCTGTTTTTT. It specifies CASRPTGLLTGELFF. The J gene is TRBJ2-2, the V gene TRBV12-3 or TRBV12-4, with 7 positions matching TRBD2. CDR3 length: 15 residues. With 6 bases clipped from V and 4 bases from J, the junction kept 8 bases outside the gene matches.

J is TRBJ2-1 and V is TRBV13; 10 nucleotides match TRBD2. V lost 1 base to trimming and J lost 6 bases; unmatched junction nucleotides: 3. Germline assignment: CDR1 PRHDT and CDR2 FYEKMQ (reference sequence). CDR3 size: 15 residues. CDR3 DNA sequence: TGTGCCAGCAGCTTAGCTAGCGGGGGTTCCAATGAGCAGTTCTTC. Amino acid sequence: CASSLASGGSNEQFF.

This clonotype came up a few times. The V and J genes are TRBV27 and TRBJ2-4, with no clear D. Germline loops: CDR1 MNHEY, CDR2 SMNVEV (reference sequence). The CDR3 is 14 residues long. V lost 6 bases and J 1 base, leaving 10 bases between the germline ends. DNA of the CDR3: TGTGCCAGCAGGGGTGAGGAGGCCAAAAACATTCAGTACTTC. Protein product: CASRGEEAKNIQYF.

This clonotype was counted only a few times. V and J are TRBV2 and TRBJ2-3; D call uncertain. The CDR3 totals 14 residues. CDR1 and CDR2 from the germline V gene are SNHLY and FYNNEI. V was clipped by 8 bases and J by 0 bases, with 12 bases between them. The CDR3 DNA reads as TGTGCCAGCCAAGACGGACCTAGCACAGATACGCAGTATTTT. The encoded protein is CASQDGPSTDTQYF.

The V and J genes are TRBV10-3 and TRBJ1-5, with D perhaps TRBD1 (5 bases). The ends were cut back, 7 bases at V and 5 bases at J, with 12 bases in the middle. Germline values: CDR1 ENHRY, CDR2 SYGVKD. This CDR3 region has 13 residues. CDR3 bases: TGTGCCATCACATCGGGACCTCATCAGCCCCAGCATTTT. Its translation is CAITSGPHQPQHF.

The J gene is TRBJ2-7, the V gene TRBV28, with 7 positions matching TRBD2. Germline V CDR1 and CDR2: MDHEN, SYDVKM. After removal of 2 bases from V and 2 bases from J, the junction contained 6 bases not matched to a gene. This CDR3 is 15 amino acids long. The CDR3 loop reads CASSLAGASPYEQYF. CDR3 in DNA: TGTGCCAGCAGTTTAGCGGGAGCTTCCCCCTACGAGCAGTACTTC. The full variable domain, rest sourced from reference TRBV28 and TRBJ2-7, is DVKVTQSSRYLVKRTGEKVFLECVQDMDHENMFWYRQDPGLGLRLIYFSYDVKMKEKGDIPEGYSVSREKKERFSLILESASTNQTSMYLCASSLAGASPYEQYFGPGTRLTVT.

This clonotype was counted many times. This chain links TRBV13 with TRBJ2-7; no clear D gene. The CDR3 length is 14 residues. Germline V gives CDR1 PRHDT, CDR2 FYEKMQ (reference sequence). V dropped 5 bases and J dropped 3 bases, with 14 bases sitting between them. CDR3 in DNA: TGTGCCAGCAGCCCCAGCCTGTTGGACTACGAGCAGTACTTC. This translates into CASSPSLLDYEQYF.

This clonotype came up a few times. The V call is TRBV20-1, the J call TRBJ2-7; 8 bases fit TRBD1. Losses at the gene ends were 2 bases for V and 4 bases for J; bases not matched to a gene: 1. This CDR3 region has 12 residues. Germline V gene lookup returns CDR1 DFQATT and CDR2 SNEGSKA (reference sequence). This chain's CDR3 is CSARYRGYEQYF. For the CDR3, the DNA is TGCAGTGCTAGATACAGGGGGTACGAGCAGTACTTC.

In nucleotides, the CDR3 is TGTGCCAGCAGCCCCCCAAGCCTAGCGGGAGGGCCCTTCTACAATGAGCAGTTCTTC. The encoded protein is CASSPPSLAGGPFYNEQFF. The V and J genes are TRBV9 and TRBJ2-1; 12 nucleotides align to TRBD2. The trim removed 4 bases at V and 3 bases at J, leaving 14 bases unmatched. CDR1 SGDLS and CDR2 YYNGEE come from the germline V gene. The CDR3 extends over 19 amino acids.

The chain has TRBV28 and TRBJ2-5; either TRBD1 or TRBD2 may fit D (7 bases each). CDR3 size: 14 residues. Per germline, CDR1 MDHEN and CDR2 SYDVKM. The V gene lost 2 bases and the J gene lost 11 bases, with 18 bases spanning the gap. CDR3 loop: CASSLQGGDNEQYF. In nucleotides, the CDR3 is TGTGCCAGCAGTTTACAGGGGGGGGACAATGAGCAGTACTTC.

This sequence joins TRBV5-5 and TRBJ1-5; D gene unclear. This CDR3 is 14 amino acids long. Germline loops: CDR1 SGHKS, CDR2 YYEKEE (reference sequence). V lost 0 bases, J lost 0 bases, and 4 bases lay in between. The CDR3 DNA reads TGTGCCAGCAGCTTGGAGGATAGCAATCAGCCCCAGCATTTT. Translated, it gives CASSLEDSNQPQHF.

The J gene is TRBJ2-7, the V gene TRBV7-9; D perhaps matches TRBD2 (6 bases). The CDR3 covers 14 residues. Germline values: CDR1 SEHNR, CDR2 FQNEAQ (reference sequence). The germline V and J ends were trimmed by 5 bases and 2 bases, with 13 bases remaining between them. The CDR3 loop is CASSPTSKPYEQYF. The CDR3 DNA follows: TGTGCCAGCAGCCCTACTAGCAAACCCTACGAGCAGTACTTC.

There are a few counts of this clonotype. V usage is TRBV4-1 and J usage is TRBJ2-5; 15 nucleotides match TRBD2. Germline loops: CDR1 MGHRA, CDR2 YSYEKL. The CDR3 runs to 18 residues. Losses at the gene ends were 4 bases for V and 1 base for J; bases not matched to a gene: 7. CDR3 DNA: TGCGCCAGCAGCCGTCCGGGACTAGCGGGGGGTCCCCAAGAGACCCAGTACTTC. It specifies CASSRPGLAGGPQETQYF.